The 15 T cell receptor beta chains below come from one sample, sequenced in a study of OX40 agonist ivuxolimab in advanced cancers. The library relied on the immunoSEQ multiplex PCR assay. The clones in this table, taken by TCRdb from immuneACCESS, are in-frame only. Not every clone is retained; where verified, under half of the shortfall comes from an unresolved V gene, and the cause of the rest is unknown. In all, the sample holds approximately 70,000 clones, and around 90% of those were seen once. The top ten clonotypes cover 2% to 2.5% of the sample. The sequences come from CD4+ or CD8+ T cells sorted from blood, collected in a trial of the OX40 agonist ivuxolimab. Receptors were obtained from an adult with an advanced solid tumor such as melanoma, head and neck, liver or kidney cancer.

V is TRBV27 and J is TRBJ1-1; D gene uncertain. V lost 5 bases and J lost 3, with 10 bases in between. The germline gives CDR1 MNHEY, CDR2 SMNVEV (reference sequence). The CDR3 covers 13 residues. The CDR3 spells CASSSIRDTEAFF. CDR3 bases: TGTGCCAGCAGTAGTATTCGGGACACTGAAGCTTTCTTT.

The chain links TRBV2 to TRBJ2-3; D uncertain. Trimming cost V 4 bases and J 6 bases, with 11 bases left between them. Germline V lookup: CDR1 SNHLY, CDR2 FYNNEI. The CDR3 loop spans 13 amino acids. The CDR3 DNA sequence: TGTGCCAGCAGTGTGTCTATTGCGGATACGCAGTATTTT. This translates into CASSVSIADTQYF. Using reference TRBV2 and TRBJ2-3 for the parts outside the CDR3, the full variable domain is EPEVTQTPSHQVTQMGQEVILRCVPISNHLYFYWYRQILGQKVEFLVSFYNNEISEKSEIFDDQFSVERPDGSNFTLKIRSTKLEDSAMYFCASSVSIADTQYFGPGTRLTVL.

V is TRBV5-4 and J is TRBJ2-5; D unresolved. The germline CDR1 and CDR2 sequences are SGHNT and YYREEE (reference sequence). Trimming cost V 0 bases and J 5 bases, with 8 bases left between them. This CDR3 has 13 amino acids. CDR3 residues: CASSLGGRETQYF. The CDR3 DNA reads as TGTGCCAGCAGCTTGGGTGGTAGGGAGACCCAGTACTTC.

CDR3 bases: TGCAGCGTTGATCCCTCTGGGGGAGAGCAGTTCTTC. Amino acid sequence: CSVDPSGGEQFF. The V gene is TRBV29-1, the J gene TRBJ2-1; D might be TRBD1 or TRBD2, each matching 5 bases. The germline V and J ends were trimmed by 3 bases and 10 bases, with 13 bases remaining between them. This CDR3 has 12 residues. The germline V gene encodes CDR1 SQVTM and CDR2 ANQGSEA.

V is TRBV7-2 and J is TRBJ2-5; D gene unclear. V was clipped by 5 bases and J by 3 bases, with 13 bases between them. Germline V gene lookup returns CDR1 SGHTA and CDR2 FQGNSA. The CDR3 runs to 14 residues. The CDR3 here is CASSPEGFEETQYF. The DNA for the CDR3 is TGTGCCAGCAGCCCCGAAGGGTTTGAAGAGACCCAGTACTTC.

The V gene is TRBV19, the J gene TRBJ1-5; D gene ambiguous. This CDR3 comprises 13 residues. Per the germline V gene, CDR1 is LNHDA and CDR2 is SQIVND (reference sequence). Trimming took 3 bases from V and 6 from J, leaving 9 bases between them. The CDR3 is CASSIRTGQPQHF. Here the CDR3 DNA reads TGTGCCAGTAGTATCCGGACGGGTCAGCCCCAGCATTTT. Full variable domain (outside the CDR3, taken from reference TRBV19 and TRBJ1-5): DGGITQSPKYLFRKEGQNVTLSCEQNLNHDAMYWYRQDPGQGLRLIYYSQIVNDFQKGDIAEGYSVSREKKESFPLTVTSAQKNPTAFYLCASSIRTGQPQHFGDGTRLSIL.

This chain connects TRBV19 to TRBJ1-4; 7 bases map to TRBD1. V shed 2 bases and J 7 bases; nucleotides not matched to a gene: 4. CDR1 and CDR2 (germline): LNHDA, SQIVND (reference sequence). The CDR3 is 14 residues long. The CDR3 sequence: CASSIQQGSEKLFF. The CDR3 nucleotides are TGTGCCAGTAGTATACAACAGGGGAGTGAAAAACTGTTTTTT.

As DNA, the CDR3 is TGTGCCAGCAGCTACGACTATCTCGGCTACACCTTC. Amino acids: CASSYDYLGYTF. The chain carries TRBV7-2 and TRBJ1-2, with D uncertain. V was trimmed by 4 bases and J by 8 bases, leaving 11 bases between them. This CDR3 is built from 12 residues. Germline V gives CDR1 SGHTA, CDR2 FQGNSA.

V usage is TRBV30 and J usage is TRBJ1-6, with D unresolved. Trimming cost V 1 base and J 0 bases, with 7 bases left between them. The CDR3 extends over 15 amino acids. CDR1 and CDR2 from the germline V gene are GTSNPN and SVGIG (reference sequence). The CDR3 reads CAWSERSSYNSPLHF. The CDR3 DNA follows: TGTGCCTGGAGTGAGAGGAGCTCCTATAATTCACCCCTCCACTTT.

The J gene is TRBJ2-2, the V gene TRBV5-1; D uncertain. Trimming shortened V by 4 bases and J by 6 bases, and 7 bases separated the two germline ends. CDR1 SGHRS and CDR2 YFSETQ come from the germline V gene. The CDR3 totals 12 residues. CDR3: CASSRRAGELFF. The CDR3 DNA reads TGCGCCAGCAGCCGGAGAGCCGGGGAGCTGTTTTTT.

The chain links TRBV11-1 to TRBJ1-1; a possible D gene is TRBD1 (6 bases). V lost 4 bases and J lost 10, with 19 bases in between. The CDR3 is 14 amino acids. Germline loops: CDR1 SGHAT, CDR2 FQDESV (reference sequence). The CDR3 sequence: CASSSAGAPRGAFF. CDR3 nucleotides: TGTGCCAGCAGCTCGGCAGGGGCACCCCGTGGAGCTTTCTTT.

The chain links TRBV30 to TRBJ1-1; the match to TRBD1 covers 7 bases. Germline V gene sequence: CDR1 GTSNPN, CDR2 SVGIG (reference sequence). Losses at the gene ends were 2 bases for V and 0 bases for J; bases not matched to a gene: 6. The CDR3 sequence is 15 residues long. The CDR3 DNA sequence: TGTGCCTGGAGTCCGCTGGGACAGCTGAACACTGAAGCTTTCTTT. As protein: CAWSPLGQLNTEAFF.

The rearrangement joins TRBV29-1 to TRBJ1-4; 7 nucleotides match TRBD1. The trim removed 0 bases at V and 7 bases at J, leaving 5 bases unmatched. CDR1 and CDR2 from the germline V gene are SQVTM and ANQGSEA. This CDR3 has 14 residues. The CDR3 nucleotides are TGCAGCGTTGAAGAGGGGACAGTAGGTGAAAAACTGTTTTTT. Protein: CSVEEGTVGEKLFF. The complete variable domain, with remaining parts taken from reference TRBV29-1 and TRBJ1-4, reads SAVISQKPSRDICQRGTSLTIQCQVDSQVTMMFWYRQQPGQSLTLIATANQGSEATYESGFVIDKFPISRPNLTFSTLTVSNMSPEDSSIYLCSVEEGTVGEKLFFGSGTQLSVL.

CDR3 in amino acids: CASSLSGLRTDTQYF. CDR3 coding DNA: TGTGCCAGCAGCTTGAGTGGACTCCGCACAGATACGCAGTATTTT. This rearrangement joins TRBV5-8 to TRBJ2-3; possibly TRBD2 for D (5 bases). CDR3 length: 15 amino acids. The V gene lost 1 base and the J gene lost 1 base, with 10 bases spanning the gap. Germline assignment: CDR1 SGHTS and CDR2 YDEGEE. The full variable domain, completed using reference TRBV5-8 and TRBJ2-3, is EAGVTQSPTHLIKTRGQQATLRCSPISGHTSVYWYQQALGLGLQFLLWYDEGEERNRGNFPPRFSGRQFPNYSSELNVNALELEDSALYLCASSLSGLRTDTQYFGPGTRLTVL.

The J gene is TRBJ2-3, the V gene TRBV18; D may be TRBD2 (6 bases). This CDR3 is built from 16 residues. The germline V gene has CDR1 KGHSH and CDR2 LQKENI. The germline V and J ends were trimmed by 0 bases and 2 bases, with 12 bases remaining between them. This CDR3 is CASSPPSAGPTDTQYF. In DNA form, the CDR3 reads TGTGCCAGCTCACCACCGTCAGCGGGCCCCACAGATACGCAGTATTTT.